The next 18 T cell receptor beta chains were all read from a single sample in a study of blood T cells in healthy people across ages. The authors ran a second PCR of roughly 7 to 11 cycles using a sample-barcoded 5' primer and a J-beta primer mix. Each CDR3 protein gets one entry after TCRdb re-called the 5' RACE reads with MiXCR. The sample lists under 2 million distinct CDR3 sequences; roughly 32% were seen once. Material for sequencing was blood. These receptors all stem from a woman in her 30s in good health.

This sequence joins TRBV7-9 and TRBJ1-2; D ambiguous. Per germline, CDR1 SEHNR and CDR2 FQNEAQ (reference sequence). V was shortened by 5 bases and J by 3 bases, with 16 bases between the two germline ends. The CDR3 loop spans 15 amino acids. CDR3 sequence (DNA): TGTGCCAGCAGCCCCCCATCCGCGGCCTACTATGGCTACACCTTC. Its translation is CASSPPSAAYYGYTF. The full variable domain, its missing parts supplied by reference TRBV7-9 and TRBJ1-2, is DTGVSQNPRHKITKRGQNVTFRCDPISEHNRLYWYRQTLGQGPEFLTYFQNEAQLEKSRLLSDRFSAERPKGSFSTLEIQRTEQGDSAMYLCASSPPSAAYYGYTFGSGTRLTVV.

The CDR3 DNA follows: TGTGCCAGCAGCCACTCCGCAGCGGGAGGGCCGGAGTACTTC. Protein: CASSHSAAGGPEYF. This chain connects TRBV14 to TRBJ2-5; TRBD2 matches at 10 bases. CDR3 length: 14 residues. CDR1 and CDR2 (germline): SGHDN, FVKESK. V shed 3 bases and J 12 bases; nucleotides not matched to a gene: 10.

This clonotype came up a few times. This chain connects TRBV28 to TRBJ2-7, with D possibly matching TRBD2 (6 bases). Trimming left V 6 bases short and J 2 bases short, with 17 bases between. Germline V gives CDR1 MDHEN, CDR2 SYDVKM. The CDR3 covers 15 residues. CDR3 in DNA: TGTGCCAGCAGCCCCAATGCGGGGACCCCCTACGAGCAGTACTTC. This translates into CASSPNAGTPYEQYF. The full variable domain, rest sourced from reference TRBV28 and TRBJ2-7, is DVKVTQSSRYLVKRTGEKVFLECVQDMDHENMFWYRQDPGLGLRLIYFSYDVKMKEKGDIPEGYSVSREKKERFSLILESASTNQTSMYLCASSPNAGTPYEQYFGPGTRLTVT.

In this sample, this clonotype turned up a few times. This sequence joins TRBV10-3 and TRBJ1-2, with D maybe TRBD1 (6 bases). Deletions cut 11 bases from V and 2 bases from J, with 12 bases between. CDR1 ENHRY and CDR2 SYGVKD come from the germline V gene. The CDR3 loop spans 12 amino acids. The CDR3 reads CAGRTANYGYTF. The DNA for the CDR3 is TGTGCCGGACGGACAGCCAACTATGGCTACACCTTC.

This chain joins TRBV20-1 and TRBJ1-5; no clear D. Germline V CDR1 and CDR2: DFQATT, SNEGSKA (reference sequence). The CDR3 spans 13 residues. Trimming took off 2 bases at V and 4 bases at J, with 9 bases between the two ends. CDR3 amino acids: CSARPTENQPQHF. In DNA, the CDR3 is TGCAGTGCTAGACCTACAGAAAATCAGCCCCAGCATTTT.

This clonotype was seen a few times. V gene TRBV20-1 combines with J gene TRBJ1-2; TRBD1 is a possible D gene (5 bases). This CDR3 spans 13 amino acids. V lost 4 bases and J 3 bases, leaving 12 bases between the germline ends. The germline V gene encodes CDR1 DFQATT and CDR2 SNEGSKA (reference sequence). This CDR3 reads CSATDGAYYGYTF. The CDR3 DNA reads TGCAGTGCTACCGATGGGGCGTACTATGGCTACACCTTC.

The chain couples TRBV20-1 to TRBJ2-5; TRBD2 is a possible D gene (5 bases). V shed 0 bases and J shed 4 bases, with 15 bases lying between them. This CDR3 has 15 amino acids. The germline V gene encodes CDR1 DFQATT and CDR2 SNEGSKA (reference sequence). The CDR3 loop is CSAREQRSVAETQYF. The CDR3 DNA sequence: TGCAGTGCTAGAGAGCAGCGGTCCGTGGCAGAGACCCAGTACTTC.

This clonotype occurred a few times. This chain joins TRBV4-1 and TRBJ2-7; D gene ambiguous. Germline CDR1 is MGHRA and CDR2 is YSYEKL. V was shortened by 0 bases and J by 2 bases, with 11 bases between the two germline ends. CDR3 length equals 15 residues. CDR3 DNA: TGCGCCAGCAGCCAAGACAGAGGCGGAGCCTACGAGCAGTACTTC. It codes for CASSQDRGGAYEQYF.

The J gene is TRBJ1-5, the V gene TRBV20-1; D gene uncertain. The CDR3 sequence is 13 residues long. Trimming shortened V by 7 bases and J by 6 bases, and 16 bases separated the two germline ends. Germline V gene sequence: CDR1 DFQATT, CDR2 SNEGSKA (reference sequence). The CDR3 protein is CSVRSGVAQPQHF. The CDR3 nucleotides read TGCAGTGTAAGGTCTGGGGTGGCTCAGCCCCAGCATTTT.

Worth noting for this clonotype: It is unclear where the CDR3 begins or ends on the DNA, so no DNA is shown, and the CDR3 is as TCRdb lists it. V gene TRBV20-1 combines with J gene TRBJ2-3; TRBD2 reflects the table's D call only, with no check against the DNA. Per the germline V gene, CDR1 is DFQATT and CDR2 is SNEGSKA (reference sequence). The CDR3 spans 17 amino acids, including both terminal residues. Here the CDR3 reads CSAVTVAGGIHTDTRYF.

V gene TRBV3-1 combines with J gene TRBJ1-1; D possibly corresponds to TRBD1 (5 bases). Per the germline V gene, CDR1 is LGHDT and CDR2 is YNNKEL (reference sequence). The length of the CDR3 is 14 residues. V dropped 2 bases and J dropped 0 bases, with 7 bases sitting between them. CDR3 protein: CASSQRDLNTEAFF. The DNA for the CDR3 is TGTGCCAGCAGCCAACGGGACTTGAACACTGAAGCTTTCTTT.

The CDR3 DNA is TGTGCCAGCAGACCCCAGGGTCTCCATGGCTACACCTTC. Encoded protein: CASRPQGLHGYTF. The genes are TRBV7-9 and TRBJ1-2; maybe TRBD1 (5 bases). There are 13 residues in the CDR3. V was trimmed by 6 bases and J by 6 bases, leaving 14 bases between them. The germline CDR1 and CDR2 sequences are SEHNR and FQNEAQ (reference sequence). The whole variable domain, remainder taken from reference TRBV7-9 and TRBJ1-2, is DTGVSQNPRHKITKRGQNVTFRCDPISEHNRLYWYRQTLGQGPEFLTYFQNEAQLEKSRLLSDRFSAERPKGSFSTLEIQRTEQGDSAMYLCASRPQGLHGYTFGSGTRLTVV.

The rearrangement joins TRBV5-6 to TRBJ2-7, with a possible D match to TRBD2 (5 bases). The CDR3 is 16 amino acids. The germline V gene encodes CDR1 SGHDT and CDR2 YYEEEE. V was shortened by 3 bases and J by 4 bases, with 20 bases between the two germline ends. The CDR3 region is CASSSAGRSGSYEQYF. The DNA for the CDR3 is TGTGCCAGCAGCTCCGCCGGACGCAGCGGTTCTTACGAGCAGTACTTC.

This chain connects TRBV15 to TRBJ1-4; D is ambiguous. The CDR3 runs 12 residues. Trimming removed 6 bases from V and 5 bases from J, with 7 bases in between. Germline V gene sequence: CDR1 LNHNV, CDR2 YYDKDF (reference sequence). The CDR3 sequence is CATRGPNEKLFF. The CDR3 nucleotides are TGTGCCACCAGAGGACCGAATGAAAAACTGTTTTTT.

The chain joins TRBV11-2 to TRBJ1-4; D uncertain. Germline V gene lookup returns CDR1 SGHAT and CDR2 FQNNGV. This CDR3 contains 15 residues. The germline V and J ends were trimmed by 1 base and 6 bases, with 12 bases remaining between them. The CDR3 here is CASSLGAGYHEKLFF. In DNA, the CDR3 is TGTGCCAGCAGCTTAGGGGCGGGGTACCATGAAAAACTGTTTTTT.

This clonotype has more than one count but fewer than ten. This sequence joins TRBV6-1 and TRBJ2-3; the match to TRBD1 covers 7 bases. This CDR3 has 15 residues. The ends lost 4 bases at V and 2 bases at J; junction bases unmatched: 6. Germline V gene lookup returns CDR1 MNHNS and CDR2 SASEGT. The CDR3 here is CASSALQGITDTQYF. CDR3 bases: TGTGCCAGCAGTGCCCTACAGGGGATCACAGATACGCAGTATTTT.

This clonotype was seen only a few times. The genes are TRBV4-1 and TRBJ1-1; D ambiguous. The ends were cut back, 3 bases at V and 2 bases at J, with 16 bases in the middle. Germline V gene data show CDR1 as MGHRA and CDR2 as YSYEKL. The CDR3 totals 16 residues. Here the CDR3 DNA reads TGCGCCAGCAGCCATCTTAGCCACTCCAAAAACACTGAAGCTTTCTTT. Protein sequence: CASSHLSHSKNTEAFF.

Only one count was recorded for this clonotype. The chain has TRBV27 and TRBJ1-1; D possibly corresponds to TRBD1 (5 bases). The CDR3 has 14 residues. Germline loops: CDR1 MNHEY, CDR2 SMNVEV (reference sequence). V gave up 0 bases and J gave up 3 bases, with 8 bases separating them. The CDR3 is CASSLSWGYTEAFF. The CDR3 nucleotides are TGTGCCAGCAGTTTATCATGGGGGTACACTGAAGCTTTCTTT.